This TCR beta chain was identified during a study of blood T cells in healthy people across ages. About the study: Capture by template switching was about one barcoded beta molecule per two T cells.

Findings and caveats of the study: Reliance upon unsorted PBMCs precluded definitive naive versus antigen-experienced comparison. Naive T cell percentage by flow cytometry tracked strongly with beta diversity.

About this clonotype itself: Its specificity is not known.

V shed 4 bases and J 4 bases; nucleotides not matched to a gene: 8. Per the germline V gene, CDR1 is MGHRA and CDR2 is YSYEKL. The CDR3 spans 15 residues. Donors each provided ten milliliters of peripheral blood. With a J-beta primer mix and a sample-barcoded 5' primer, a second PCR ran about 7 to 12 cycles. Using its own MiXCR run on the 5' RACE reads, TCRdb lists one record per CDR3 protein. The data contain about 1.4 million distinct CDR3 sequences, 59% of them seen just once; the ten biggest clones take up 5.5% to 8%. Sequenced sample: blood. The chain has TRBV4-1 and TRBJ2-5; 8 bases agree with TRBD2. The origin of this receptor is a man aged 18 to 29 in good health. DNA of the CDR3: TGCGCCAGCAGCCCTCTTCCAGCGGGAGCAGAGACCCAGTACTTC. Translated, it gives CASSPLPAGAETQYF.